Each of the 2 T cell receptor beta chains below was sequenced from the same sample in a study. One entry per CDR3 protein, called by TCRdb with MiXCR from the RT-PCR reads. There are 650,000 to 800,000 distinct CDR3 sequences in the sample; 14% occur only once, and roughly 3.9% lies in the top ten. Sample: memory CD4+ T cells from blood. These receptor sequences come from a female donor in good health, serving as a healthy control.

This chain joins TRBV18 and TRBJ1-5; 9 bases match TRBD1. V was pared by 3 bases and J by 0 bases, with 9 bases of the junction left unmatched. CDR1 and CDR2 (germline): KGHSH, LQKENI. This CDR3 has 18 amino acids. CDR3 bases: TGTGCCAGCTCACCGGACAGGGGATCGGAATATAGCAATCAGCCCCAGCATTTT. Translated: CASSPDRGSEYSNQPQHF.

The genes are TRBV6-6 and TRBJ2-1; 9 bases line up with TRBD2. Germline V lookup: CDR1 MNHNY, CDR2 SVGAGI (reference sequence). The CDR3 contains 16 residues. Germline trimming cut 5 bases from V and 5 bases from J; bases unmatched to any gene: 10. CDR3 coding DNA: TGTGCCAGCAGTGATCCTTCTAGCGGGAACCACAATGAGCAGTTCTTC. The encoded protein is CASSDPSSGNHNEQFF.